The rows below give T cell receptor beta chains drawn from one sample of a study of identifying expanded T cells in peripheral blood. Some clones are missing from TCRdb's copy, which holds only in-frame ones; the method was immunoSEQ multiplex PCR. The sample holds around 82,000 clones, less than 90% seen once. The sample consisted of blood. These receptors all stem from a person between 18 and 69 years old in good health. Each CDR3 is given with its conserved first and last residue. Fields, in order: J gene, clone size, V gene, D gene, CDR3 protein, CDR3 DNA. D genes are given only for firm matches. A clone size is listed for some rows: how often the clone was seen (once, few, many), or a class if it is expanded.

TRBJ2-5	NA	TRBV4-1	TRBD2	CASSQDPSLAGEEETQYF	TGCGCCAGCAGCCAAGATCCCTCCCTAGCGGGAGAGGAGGAGACCCAGTACTTC
TRBJ2-1	many	TRBV7-8	TRBD2	CASTESQREESNEQFF	TGTGCCAGCACCGAGTCCCAGCGGGAGGAGTCCAATGAGCAGTTCTTC
TRBJ1-1	few	TRBV18	NA	CASSPKGAATEAFF	TGTGCCAGCTCACCTAAGGGAGCGGCCACTGAAGCTTTCTTT
TRBJ2-1	NA	TRBV29-1	TRBD1	CSVAEGTGDEQFF	TGCAGCGTTGCGGAAGGGACAGGGGATGAGCAGTTCTTC
TRBJ1-4	NA	TRBV6-5	NA	CASNNNGANEKLFF	TGTGCCAGCAATAACAATGGGGCTAATGAAAAACTGTTTTTT
TRBJ2-7	NA	TRBV30	NA	CACSRLRRKQYF	TGTGCCTGCTCGCGACTCCGTAGGAAGCAGTACTTC
TRBJ1-4	NA	TRBV5-1	NA	CASSLGGEGEKLFF	TGCGCCAGCAGCTTGGGAGGGGAAGGCGAAAAACTGTTTTTT
TRBJ2-1	NA	TRBV4-1	NA	CASSQEGIGLYNEQFF	TGCGCCAGCAGCCAAGAGGGGATAGGGCTCTACAATGAGCAGTTCTTC
TRBJ2-2	NA	TRBV4-2	TRBD1	CASSQRTGEDGELFF	TGTGCCAGCAGCCAAAGGACAGGGGAGGACGGGGAGCTGTTTTTT
TRBJ2-7	once	TRBV6-5	TRBD1	CASSYSGTAYEQYF	TGTGCCAGCAGTTACTCCGGGACAGCGTACGAGCAGTACTTC
TRBJ2-5	NA	TRBV4-2	NA	CATSKSVVSLQETQYF	TGTGCCACCTCCAAATCGGTTGTGTCCCTACAAGAGACCCAGTACTTC
TRBJ1-2	NA	TRBV27	NA	CASSSNQGNFYGYTF	TGTGCCAGCAGTTCCAACCAGGGGAACTTCTATGGCTACACCTTC